The subject of this entry is one TCR beta chain. This specimen belongs to a study of T cell changes during pregnancy in multiple sclerosis. Profiled with immunoSEQ multiplex PCR; TCRdb holds only in-frame clones, not every one. The sample holds around 80,000 clones, 94% seen once. The V gene lost 2 bases and the J gene lost 2 bases, with 19 bases spanning the gap. CDR1 is MGHRA, CDR2 YSYEKL, per germline. This CDR3 is built from 17 residues. This sample comprised peripheral blood, obtained in the second trimester of pregnancy. The chain couples TRBV4-1 to TRBJ2-7; weak D call: TRBD2 (5 bases). This receptor was obtained from a female donor in good health, enrolled as a control in a pregnancy study. CDR3 nucleotide sequence: TGCGCCAGCAGCCAAATAATGGCAGCGGACGTCCCCTACGAGCAGTACTTC. Amino acid sequence: CASSQIMAADVPYEQYF.